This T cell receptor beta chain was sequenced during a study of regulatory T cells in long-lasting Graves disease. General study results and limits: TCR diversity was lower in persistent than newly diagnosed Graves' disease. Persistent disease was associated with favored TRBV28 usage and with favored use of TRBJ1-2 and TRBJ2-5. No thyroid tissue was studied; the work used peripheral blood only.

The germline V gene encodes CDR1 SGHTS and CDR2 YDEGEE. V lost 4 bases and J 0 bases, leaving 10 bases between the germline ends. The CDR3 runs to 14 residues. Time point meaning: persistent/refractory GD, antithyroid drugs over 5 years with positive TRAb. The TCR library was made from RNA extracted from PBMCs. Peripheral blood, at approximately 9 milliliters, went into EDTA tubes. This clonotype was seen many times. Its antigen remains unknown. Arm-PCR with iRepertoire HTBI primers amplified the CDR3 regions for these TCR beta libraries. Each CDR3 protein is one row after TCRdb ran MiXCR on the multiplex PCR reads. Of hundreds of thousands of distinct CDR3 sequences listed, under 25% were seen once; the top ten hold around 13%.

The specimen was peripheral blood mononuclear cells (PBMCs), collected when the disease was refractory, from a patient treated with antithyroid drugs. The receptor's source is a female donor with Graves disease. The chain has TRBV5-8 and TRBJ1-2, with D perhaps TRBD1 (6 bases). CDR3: CASSVYRANYGYTF. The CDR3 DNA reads TGTGCCAGCAGCGTATACAGGGCTAACTATGGCTACACCTTC.